The sequence of this T cell receptor beta chain was determined in a study of response to subunit inactivated influenza vaccine. Study results and limitations: Each seasonal flu vaccination may recruit only limited new T cells, authors suggested.

Germline CDR1 and CDR2: SGHKS and YYEKEE (reference sequence). V was shortened by 0 bases and J by 2 bases, with 8 bases between the two germline ends. This CDR3 contains 14 residues. In its sample, this clonotype was seen many times. What it binds is unknown. One entry per CDR3 protein results from TCRdb running MiXCR on the RT-PCR reads. The sample lists hundreds of thousands of distinct CDR3 sequences; roughly 10% were seen once. These data were also reused for a study on T cells expressing NK-cell markers. That investigation notes: 5'RACE template switching built TCR beta cDNA with unique molecular identifiers. The study drew TCR beta repertoires from sorted CD3+CD56+NKG2C+, CD3+CD56+NKG2C- and CD3+CD56-NKG2C+ T cells. In a handful of donors, dominant CD3+CD56+NKG2C+ clonotypes ranked among the top 10 CD8+ clonotypes. Specificity for HCMV among expanded NKG2C+ T cell clones was not established.

This receptor was obtained from a man in his forties or fifties who received an inactivated influenza vaccine. V is TRBV5-5 and J is TRBJ2-5; D not resolved. Sequences were derived from PBMCs from blood, sampled on the day of vaccination. This chain's CDR3 is CASSLVGLQETQYF. CDR3 bases: TGTGCCAGCAGCTTGGTGGGCCTTCAAGAGACCCAGTACTTC.